This T cell receptor beta chain originates from a study of blood T cell repertoires in COVID-19. Per the original data handling: Using reference gene primer amplification, nucleated cell counts were estimated. Clones were read by immunoSEQ multiplex PCR, and TCRdb kept only the in-frame ones, dropping some. V, J and clone size are taken as reported in that table, and D and trimming were inferred from the DNA itself. The table shows 100,000 to 150,000 clones, with approximately 82% occurring only once. The CDR3 is 14 residues long. V lost 7 bases to trimming and J lost 11 bases, with 18 bases between them. Germline CDR1 reads MNHEY; CDR2 reads SVGAGI.

Sequenced sample: peripheral blood. The chain carries TRBV6-5 and TRBJ1-6; D may be TRBD1 (5 bases). This clonotype was obtained from an elderly man with active or convalescent COVID-19. CDR3 DNA sequence: TGTGCCAGCACCGCGGGACTTAGCGGGACACCCCTCCACTTT. Its translation is CASTAGLSGTPLHF.